The sequence of this T cell receptor beta chain was determined in a study of blood T cells in healthy people across ages (dated by TCRdb to between 2014 and 2017). Concerning the study at large: In model experiments, template switching captured roughly one uniquely barcoded TCR beta cDNA molecule for every two T cells. To track age-related changes in TCR beta repertoire diversity, the study relied on deep sequencing normalized with unique cDNA molecular identifiers. The donors were divided into four age groups: young (average about 15 years), middle-aged (about 40), aged (roughly 66) and long-lived (82). To avoid experimental bias, donors of different ages were distributed randomly across sequencing lanes. The study analyzed two additional independent replicas of 1 million unique cDNA reads from the same blood draw for two donors, one aged 18 to 29 and one aged 80 or older.

What the research found in general, with its limitations: There was a strong correlation between observed TCR beta diversity and the percentage of naive T cells measured by flow cytometry. The CMV infection status of donors was not known, potentially confounding age-related changes in expanded clonotypes. Compared with the aged group, more naive CD4+ T cells, fewer expanded clones and increased TCR diversity were shown by the long-lived group, suggesting age selection. Bulk unsorted PBMC profiling prevented conclusive comparison of naive and antigen-experienced compartments. Estimates of total diversity from one million sequenced T cells were regarded as lower bounds and underestimates. As age increased, observed TCR beta diversity per million T cells dropped in a roughly linear way, and a significant reduction was already evident by age about 36.

Looking up the germline V gene (reference sequence) yields CDR1 SGHNT and CDR2 YYREEE. The CDR3, cysteine through phenylalanine, is 18 amino acids long. Kept here is only the CDR3 DNA, which spans 54 bases and is read in frame from base 1. V is clipped by 0 bases and J by 1 base, and the sequence between their germline boundaries is 17 bases long. Library preparation was by 5' RACE. The listed sequencing device is Illumina HiSeq 2500. A second PCR of 7 to 11 cycles was run with a J-beta primer mix and a sample-barcoded 5' primer. A template-switch 5' adaptor carrying 12 random nucleotides introduced a unique molecular identifier onto each TCR beta cDNA molecule. Each sample yielded at least 3 million CDR3-containing paired-end reads. First-strand cDNA was synthesized from all RNA with the Mint cDNA synthesis kit, primed by a TRBC-specific oligonucleotide. After uracil-DNA glycosylase treatment, a first 18-cycle PCR used universal primers M1SS and BC2_uni_R on all cDNA. The original pipeline was this. Each sample was normalized by randomly selecting 1 million high-quality reads, each carrying a distinct molecular identifier. Reads sharing molecular identifiers were discarded rather than binned into consensus sequences. MiTCR, set to a Q25 quality threshold and the strictest error-elimination algorithm, was used for CDR3 identification, clonotype clustering and error correction. Lower-bound total TCR beta diversity was estimated with a nonparametric unseen species model using Euler transformation. TCRdb passed the public sequencing reads through fastp at Q25 and MiXCR, retaining productive beta sequences. Duplicate CDR3 protein sequences are folded into a single record with the most common DNA and genes. The V and J calls here are based on TCRdb, not the publication. The sample yields just over 1 million distinct CDR3 sequences; 40% to 45% were counted once. Approximately 19% of the sample rests with the top ten.

Donors were 30 to 45 systemically healthy Caucasian individuals from Russia aged roughly 6 to 90 years. Each donor gave around 9.9 milliliters of peripheral blood, collected into EDTA-treated Vacutainer tubes. Ficoll-Paque density-gradient centrifugation was used to isolate PBMCs, with at least 7 million per sample. Total RNA, at least 6 micrograms per sample, was extracted from PBMCs with Trizol reagent. The percentages of naive CD45RAhigh/CD27high T cells were determined by flow cytometry on a PBMC aliquot from every donor. For this clonotype: No cognate antigen has been identified for it. Base qualities were left out, and no much larger clone turns up one base away.

The receptor chain draws on TRBV5-4 and TRBJ2-4, and possibly TRBD2, on 6 matching bases. Sequenced input: blood. The sequence derives from an older woman in good health. CDR3 loop: CASSLGAGYGTAKNIQYF. Here is the DNA: TGTGCCAGCAGCTTGGGTGCGGGGTATGGGACGGCCAAAAACATTCAGTACTTC. With the rest looked up from the reference TRBV5-4 and TRBJ2-4 genes rather than sequenced, the full variable domain is ETGVTQSPTHLIKTRGQQVTLRCSSQSGHNTVSWYQQALGQGPQFIFQYYREEENGRGNFPPRFSGLQFPNYSSELNVNALELDDSALYLCASSLGAGYGTAKNIQYFGAGTRLSVL.